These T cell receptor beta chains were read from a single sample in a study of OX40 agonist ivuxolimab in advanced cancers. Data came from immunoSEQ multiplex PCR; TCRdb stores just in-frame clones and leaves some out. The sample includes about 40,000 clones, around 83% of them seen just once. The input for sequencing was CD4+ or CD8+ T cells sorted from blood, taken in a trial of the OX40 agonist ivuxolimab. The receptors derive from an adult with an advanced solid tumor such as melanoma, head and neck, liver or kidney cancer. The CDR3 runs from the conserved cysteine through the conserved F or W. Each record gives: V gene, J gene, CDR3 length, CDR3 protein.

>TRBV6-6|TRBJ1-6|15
CASSSWKGSSSPLHF
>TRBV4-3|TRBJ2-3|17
CASSQEGGGASTDTQYF
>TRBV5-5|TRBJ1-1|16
CASSLRAGGLHTEAFF
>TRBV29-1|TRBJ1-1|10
CSVPGGEAFF
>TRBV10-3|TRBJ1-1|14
CAISGKGLNTEAFF
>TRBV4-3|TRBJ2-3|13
CASSPVITDTQYF
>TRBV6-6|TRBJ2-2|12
CASSYGAGELFF
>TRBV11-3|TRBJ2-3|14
CASSSLSSTDTQYF
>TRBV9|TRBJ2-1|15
CASSPRSSSYNEQFF
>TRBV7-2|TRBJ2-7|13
CASSLEVSAEQYF
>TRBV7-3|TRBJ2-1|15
CASSLLAGLYNEQFF
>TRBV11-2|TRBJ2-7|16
CASSLKGLLLSYEQYF
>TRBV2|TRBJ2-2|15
CASSPGAGHTGELFF
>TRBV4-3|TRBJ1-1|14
CASRADSLNTEAFF
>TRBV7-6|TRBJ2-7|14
CASSQGTSDYEQYF
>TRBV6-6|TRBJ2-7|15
CASTFRGTNPYEQYF
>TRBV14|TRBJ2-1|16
CASSQGGGSSYNEQFF
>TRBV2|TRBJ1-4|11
CAAWIREKLFF
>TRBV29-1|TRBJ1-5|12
CSVSQANQPQHF
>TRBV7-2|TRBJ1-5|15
CASSLRGVRGQPQHF
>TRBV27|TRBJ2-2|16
CASSLSTQLGAGELFF
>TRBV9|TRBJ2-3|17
CASSTGTSGVSTDTQYF
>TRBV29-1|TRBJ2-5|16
CSAEGPRTRSQETQYF
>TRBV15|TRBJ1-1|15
CATSAEKGMNTEAFF
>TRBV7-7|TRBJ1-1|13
CASSLSMNTEAFF
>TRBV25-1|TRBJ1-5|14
CASSEWEGNQPQHF
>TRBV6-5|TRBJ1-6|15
CASSTDRESNSPLHF
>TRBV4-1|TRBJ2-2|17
CASTPMTVSANTGELFF
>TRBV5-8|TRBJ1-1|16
CASSLEARLKGTEAFF
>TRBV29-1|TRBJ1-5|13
CSVEEGGNQPQHF
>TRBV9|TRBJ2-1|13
CASSVDRANEQFF
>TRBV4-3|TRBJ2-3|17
CASSQVPSGSLVGTQYF
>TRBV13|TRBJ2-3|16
CASSPRGGASADTQYF
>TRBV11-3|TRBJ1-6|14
CASSLQPGLEGLHF
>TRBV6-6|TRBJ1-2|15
CASSYTAGGSYGYTF
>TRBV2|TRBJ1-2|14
CASSDTDRGYGYTF
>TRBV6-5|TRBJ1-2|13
CASSSGGDYGYTF
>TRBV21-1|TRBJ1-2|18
CASSKAPASGLGVYGYTF
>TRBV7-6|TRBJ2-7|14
CASSSSGRLSEQYF
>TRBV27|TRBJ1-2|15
CASSPTGARGYGYTF
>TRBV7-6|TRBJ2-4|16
CASSPGGGLWGNIQYF
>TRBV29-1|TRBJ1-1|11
CITHQGDEAFF